This TCR beta chain appears in the sequencing data of a study of regulatory T cells in long-lasting Graves disease. Study as a whole: Disease was considered persistent Graves' disease after over 5 years of antithyroid drugs (with positive TSH receptor antibodies).

Documented time point: persistent/refractory GD, antithyroid drugs over 5 years with positive TRAb. There was RNA extracted from PBMCs, and the TCR library was made from it. Patients came from an endocrinology department in Xi'an, China. This CDR3 is 16 amino acids long. Trimming removed 2 bases from V and 1 base from J, with 14 bases in between. Germline CDR1 SGHTA, CDR2 FQGNSA. According to the study, TCR beta libraries were built with iRepertoire HTBI primers and CDR3-region Arm-PCR. TCRdb used MiXCR to reprocess the multiplex PCR reads, holding one entry per CDR3 protein. There are fewer than 600,000 distinct CDR3 sequences in the sample; about 20% occur only once, and 13% lies in the top ten. This clonotype was counted ten times or more. Its antigen is unknown. General study results and limits: With under 3,500 shared public clonotypes, persistent patients exceeded new patients, who shared about a thousand. Favored usage of TRBV28, TRBJ1-2 and TRBJ2-5 was recorded in persistent disease.

The chain has TRBV7-2 and TRBJ1-1; D remains unclear. The receptor was derived from a female donor with Graves disease. The specimen comprised peripheral blood mononuclear cells (PBMCs), sampled when the disease was refractory, from a patient treated with antithyroid drugs. CDR3 sequence (DNA): TGTGCCAGCAGCTTATCCCCAGTTTCTCGGAACACTGAAGCTTTCTTT. Its translation is CASSLSPVSRNTEAFF.